The 28 T cell receptor beta chains below come from one sample, sequenced in a study of T cells in Graves' hyperthyroidism and ophthalmopathy. The CDR3 regions of TCR beta were amplified from RNA transcripts. RT-PCR in the first round (using the HTBI primer set) targeted the TCR CDR3. TCRdb called the multiplex PCR reads again in MiXCR, with one record for every CDR3 protein. The repertoire includes 450,000 to 500,000 distinct CDR3 sequences, about 20% of them detected once, and 45% to 55% sits in the top ten. Sequencing input: blood. These receptor sequences come from a woman in her seventies with Graves' ophthalmopathy.

The chain has TRBV28 and TRBJ1-5; 7 nucleotides match TRBD1. J lost 1 base, V lost 6 bases, and 15 bases had no gene match. The CDR3 is 18 residues long. CDR1 MDHEN and CDR2 SYDVKM come from the germline V gene. The CDR3 DNA is TGTGCCAGCAGCAACTTCCGCAGGGGGACAGCCAGCAATCAGCCCCAGCATTTT. Its translation: CASSNFRRGTASNQPQHF.

The chain employs TRBV19 and TRBJ2-1, with 7 bases fitting TRBD1. The CDR3 extends over 16 amino acids. Germline lookup yields CDR1 LNHDA and CDR2 SQIVND (reference sequence). Trimming removed 0 bases from V and 9 bases from J; junction bases left unmatched: 11. CDR3 DNA sequence: TGTGCCAGTAGTATAGATCGACTTAAACGACAGGGTGAGCAGTTCTTC. This codes for CASSIDRLKRQGEQFF.

This clonotype was found many times. A junction boundary mismatches the germline segment, possibly from a read error. The V gene is TRBV7-7, the J gene TRBJ2-5; TRBD1 or TRBD2 may be the D gene (5 bases each). Germline CDR1 SSHAT, CDR2 FNYEAQ (reference sequence). The CDR3 spans 15 residues. CDR3 bases: TGTGCTAGCAGCTTAGGGGCTAGCCTCCAAGAGACCCAGTACTTC. Its protein is CASSLGASLQETQYF.

The V gene is TRBV5-1, the J gene TRBJ2-1; the match to TRBD2 covers 13 bases. V trimming: 4 bases; J trimming: 2 bases; junction bases outside the gene matches: 9. Per the germline V gene, CDR1 is SGHRS and CDR2 is YFSETQ. The CDR3 contains 18 residues. The CDR3 nucleotides are TGCGCCAGCAGCGCGGGACTAGCGGGATCCGGGCCCTACAATGAGCAGTTCTTC. Protein product: CASSAGLAGSGPYNEQFF.

This clonotype was recorded many times. The V and J genes are TRBV30 and TRBJ1-1; D remains ambiguous. CDR3 length equals 14 residues. The V and J ends lost 0 bases and 1 base respectively, with 9 bases between them. Germline CDR1 and CDR2: GTSNPN and SVGIG (reference sequence). CDR3 in amino acids: CAWSVGRSNTEAFF. CDR3 bases: TGTGCCTGGAGTGTCGGACGGTCGAACACTGAAGCTTTCTTT.

The genes are TRBV28 and TRBJ2-2; no clear D gene. Per the germline V gene, CDR1 is MDHEN and CDR2 is SYDVKM. This CDR3 region has 15 residues. Trimming left V 6 bases short and J 4 bases short, with 15 bases between. For the CDR3, the DNA is TGTGCCAGCAGCCAAGATCAGGCAACCACCGGGGAGCTGTTTTTT. Its protein is CASSQDQATTGELFF.

This chain uses TRBV6-1 with TRBJ2-1; 11 nucleotides match TRBD2. V lost 4 bases, J lost 3 bases, and 5 bases stayed unmatched. The CDR3 covers 16 residues. CDR1 is MNHNS, CDR2 SASEGT, per germline. CDR3 sequence: CASSVVLAGGYNEQFF. CDR3 DNA: TGTGCCAGCAGTGTCGTCCTAGCGGGAGGCTACAATGAGCAGTTCTTC.

This clonotype occurred a few times. The rearrangement joins TRBV2 to TRBJ2-3; 13 bases align to TRBD2. This CDR3 comprises 16 residues. In germline, CDR1 is SNHLY, CDR2 FYNNEI. The trim removed 6 bases at V and 5 bases at J, leaving 8 bases unmatched. The CDR3 protein is CASSDGTSGIVDTQYF. The CDR3 DNA reads TGTGCCAGCAGCGACGGGACTAGCGGGATAGTAGATACGCAGTATTTT.

This clonotype showed up just a few times. V is TRBV28 and J is TRBJ1-1, with D unclear. The CDR3 covers 14 residues. V was pared by 2 bases and J by 4 bases, with 11 bases between. Per the germline V gene, CDR1 is MDHEN and CDR2 is SYDVKM. CDR3 region: CASSLQGRGTEAFF. The CDR3 DNA sequence: TGTGCCAGCAGTTTACAAGGGCGAGGCACTGAAGCTTTCTTT. The variable domain in full, with the rest retrieved from reference TRBV28 and TRBJ1-1, is DVKVTQSSRYLVKRTGEKVFLECVQDMDHENMFWYRQDPGLGLRLIYFSYDVKMKEKGDIPEGYSVSREKKERFSLILESASTNQTSMYLCASSLQGRGTEAFFGQGTRLTVV.

This clonotype was counted between two and nine times. The chain uses TRBV20-1 and TRBJ2-4; the D is unclear. Germline lookup yields CDR1 DFQATT and CDR2 SNEGSKA (reference sequence). The CDR3 covers 14 residues. V lost 0 bases and J lost 7, with 13 bases in between. CDR3 sequence: CSARDRRDHNIQYF. CDR3 sequence (DNA): TGCAGTGCTAGAGATCGGCGAGACCACAACATTCAGTACTTC.

Only a few counts were recorded for this clonotype. The rearrangement uses TRBV2 and TRBJ1-6; 9 nucleotides align to TRBD1. The CDR3 spans 15 residues. Germline CDR1 and CDR2: SNHLY and FYNNEI. After removal of 6 bases from V and 7 bases from J, the junction contained 7 bases not matched to a gene. In DNA form, the CDR3 reads TGTGCCAGCAGCAGGGACAGGGTGGAGAATTCACCCCTCCACTTT. Translating gives CASSRDRVENSPLHF. The whole variable domain, filled in from reference TRBV2 and TRBJ1-6, reads EPEVTQTPSHQVTQMGQEVILRCVPISNHLYFYWYRQILGQKVEFLVSFYNNEISEKSEIFDDQFSVERPDGSNFTLKIRSTKLEDSAMYFCASSRDRVENSPLHFGNGTRLTVT.

There are a few counts of this clonotype. This chain connects TRBV5-6 to TRBJ1-2; 9 bases agree with TRBD1. Germline CDR1 is SGHDT and CDR2 is YYEEEE. This CDR3 is built from 15 residues. Unmatched junction bases numbered 8, after V lost 4 bases and J lost 4 bases. CDR3 sequence reads: CASSLQGARGYGYTF. The CDR3 DNA reads as TGTGCCAGCAGCCTACAGGGGGCTCGTGGCTATGGCTACACCTTC.

This clonotype was detected ten times or more. V gene TRBV9 combines with J gene TRBJ2-7; D is perhaps TRBD2 (5 bases). V shed 0 bases and J shed 0 bases, with 7 bases lying between them. Germline values: CDR1 SGDLS, CDR2 YYNGEE. The CDR3 runs 14 residues. CDR3 sequence: CASSVDGLSYEQYF. The CDR3 DNA sequence: TGTGCCAGCAGCGTAGACGGACTCTCCTACGAGCAGTACTTC.

This clonotype was detected a few times. DNA of the CDR3: TGTGCCAGCAGCGTAAACAGCGGGAGGCCCTACGAGCAGTACTTC. It encodes CASSVNSGRPYEQYF. The J gene is TRBJ2-7, the V gene TRBV9; 9 bases map to TRBD2. This CDR3 region has 15 residues. CDR1 is SGDLS and CDR2 is YYNGEE in the germline V gene. The V and J ends lost 1 base and 2 bases, in that order; junction bases with no gene match: 4. The whole variable domain, remainder taken from reference TRBV9 and TRBJ2-7, is DSGVTQTPKHLITATGQRVTLRCSPRSGDLSVYWYQQSLDQGLQFLIQYYNGEERAKGNILERFSAQQFPDLHSELNLSSLELGDSALYFCASSVNSGRPYEQYFGPGTRLTVT.

This clonotype was detected only a few times. V is TRBV11-3 and J is TRBJ2-3; D tentatively fits TRBD1 or TRBD2 (5 bases each). V was shortened by 5 bases and J by 3 bases, with 15 bases between the two germline ends. CDR1 SGHNT and CDR2 YENEEA come from the germline V gene. CDR3 length: 15 amino acids. The CDR3 coding sequence is TGTGCCAGCAGCCCCGGGGCCGGGCGGACAGATACGCAGTATTTT. Its translation: CASSPGAGRTDTQYF.

In this sample, this clonotype turned up many times. In nucleotides, the CDR3 is TGTGCCAGCGCTCCCGGGACAGGACTAGTTCAAGAGACCCAGTACTTC. Translated: CASAPGTGLVQETQYF. The chain links TRBV11-2 to TRBJ2-5, with TRBD1 as a possible D gene (8 bases). This CDR3 is built from 16 residues. V lost 8 bases to trimming and J lost 2 bases, with 21 bases between them. Looked up from germline, CDR1 is SGHAT and CDR2 is FQNNGV.

To note about this clonotype: The junction shows a germline mismatch at one end, possibly a read error. The J gene is TRBJ1-3, the V gene TRBV30; maybe TRBD1 (5 bases). The germline CDR1 and CDR2 sequences are GTSNPN and SVGIG (reference sequence). This CDR3 is 13 amino acids long. The CDR3: CAWSQGSGNTIYF. For the CDR3, the DNA is TGTGCCTGGAGCCAGGGTTCTGGAAACACCATATATTTC.

This clonotype was observed a handful of times. This chain uses TRBV19 with TRBJ1-6; 12 bases are a match to TRBD1. CDR1 and CDR2 from the germline V gene are LNHDA and SQIVND (reference sequence). This CDR3 is built from 15 residues. V lost 1 base to trimming and J lost 9 bases; unmatched junction nucleotides: 1. CDR3 DNA: TGTGCCAGTAGTATAGGGGACAGGGGGCCTTCACCCCTCCACTTT. Its translation: CASSIGDRGPSPLHF.

This clonotype was detected a few times. The genes are TRBV3-1 and TRBJ1-1; no clear D gene. The V and J ends lost 1 base and 7 bases respectively, with 7 bases between them. Germline V lookup: CDR1 LGHDT, CDR2 YNNKEL (reference sequence). CDR3 length equals 12 residues. DNA for the CDR3: TGTGCCAGCAGCCAAGTCTTCGGTGAAGCTTTCTTT. This codes for CASSQVFGEAFF.

Only a few counts were recorded for this clonotype. The chain has TRBV6-1 and TRBJ2-2, with TRBD1 identical over 8 bases. This CDR3 is 14 amino acids long. V lost 5 bases to trimming and J lost 4 bases; unmatched junction nucleotides: 3. Looked up from germline, CDR1 is MNHNS and CDR2 is SASEGT. CDR3 in DNA: TGTGCCAGCAGTCTTGACAGGGGCACCGGGGAGCTGTTTTTT. Protein: CASSLDRGTGELFF.

The rearrangement links TRBV18 to TRBJ1-1; D call uncertain. The CDR3 loop spans 14 amino acids. Germline V gene sequence: CDR1 KGHSH, CDR2 LQKENI. V was clipped by 2 bases and J by 0 bases, with 7 bases between them. CDR3 sequence (DNA): TGTGCCAGCTCACCATCTAAGCTGAACACTGAAGCTTTCTTT. Translating it yields CASSPSKLNTEAFF.

The chain joins TRBV6-1 to TRBJ2-3; D is unclear. This CDR3 has 13 residues. V was pared by 5 bases and J by 4 bases, with 10 bases between. The germline CDR1 and CDR2 sequences are MNHNS and SASEGT. CDR3 residues: CASSPSAPDTQYF. The CDR3 DNA reads TGTGCCAGCAGTCCATCAGCCCCAGATACGCAGTATTTT.

As to this clonotype: It is likely a read error, because the conserved phenylalanine at the end of the CDR3 is missing. CDR3 loop: CASSLKGLADRQETQYC. In DNA, the CDR3 is TGTGCCAGCAGTTTAAAGGGACTGGCAGACCGACAAGAGACCCAGTACTGC. J is TRBJ2-5 and V is TRBV28, with D maybe TRBD2 (6 bases). This CDR3 is built from 17 residues. With 2 bases removed from V and 2 bases from J, the gap between germline ends came to 18 bases. Germline values: CDR1 MDHEN, CDR2 SYDVKM.

This clonotype was counted only a few times. This chain uses TRBV12-3 or TRBV12-4 with TRBJ2-7; D remains unclear. This CDR3 comprises 12 residues. Deletions cut 6 bases from V and 4 bases from J, with 10 bases between. CDR3 coding DNA: TGTGCCAGCAGCCCTAGACCTTACGAGCAGTACTTC. This codes for CASSPRPYEQYF.

This clonotype was found many times. The J gene is TRBJ2-7, the V gene TRBV10-2, with TRBD2 matching 10 bases. Losses at the gene ends were 3 bases for V and 5 bases for J; bases not matched to a gene: 4. Germline-derived CDR1 and CDR2 are WSHSY and SAAADI. The CDR3 extends over 14 amino acids. The CDR3 is CASSDAGLANEQYF. For the CDR3, the DNA is TGCGCCAGCAGTGACGCGGGACTAGCGAACGAGCAGTACTTC.

This clonotype was observed a handful of times. J is TRBJ2-2 and V is TRBV7-8; D unclear. CDR1 and CDR2 from the germline V gene are SGHVS and FQNEAQ. Trimming stripped 5 bases from V and 5 bases from J, with 15 bases between. This CDR3 contains 15 residues. The CDR3 DNA sequence: TGTGCCAGCAGCCCCCGGACGCCGCGGACCGGGGAGCTGTTTTTT. This gives the protein CASSPRTPRTGELFF.

This clonotype was detected a few times. The chain carries TRBV6-5 and TRBJ2-7, with TRBD2 matching 13 bases. Trimming removed 2 bases from V and 4 bases from J; junction bases left unmatched: 2. The CDR3 consists of 15 residues. CDR1 MNHEY and CDR2 SVGAGI come from the germline V gene. The CDR3 nucleotides are TGTGCCAGCAGTTACCAGGGACTAGCGGGATACGAGCAGTACTTC. Amino acids: CASSYQGLAGYEQYF.

This clonotype occurred a few times. This chain connects TRBV6-1 to TRBJ2-7; D gene uncertain. Trimming pared 6 bases from V and 3 bases from J, leaving 15 bases between. The germline gives CDR1 MNHNS, CDR2 SASEGT. This CDR3 has 14 residues. The CDR3 loop reads CASSPDSTHYEQYF. The CDR3 DNA sequence: TGTGCCAGCAGCCCTGACTCAACGCACTACGAGCAGTACTTC.